This T cell receptor beta chain emerged from a study of CD8 T cells in ankylosing spondylitis (dated by TCRdb to the late 2010s). General notes on the study: The study set out to find disease-linked TCR variants by profiling T cell receptor beta repertoires in ankylosing spondylitis patients and healthy donors. In total, the full study cohort was made up of some 100 healthy donors and some 26 ankylosing spondylitis patients. Peripheral blood was sampled, and synovial fluid was additionally collected from ankylosing spondylitis patients. The study at large found these results: Some TCR beta motif variants had previously been reported in synovial fluid and blood of reactive arthritis patients, which suggested common disease-initiation mechanisms. Significant enrichment of the disease-linked clones was reported in matched synovial fluid samples from ankylosing spondylitis patients. Blood from ankylosing spondylitis patients appeared to be characterized by a TCR beta motif made up of several highly homologous amino acid variants. A CD8+ phenotype was shown by the disease-linked clones, which were found at relatively low frequencies in peripheral blood.

As regards this clonotype: The antigen it binds to is not known. Base quality data are lacking; no much larger clone is found one base away.

Sequencer: Illumina HiSeq 2500. TCR beta libraries were prepared by quantitative 5'-RACE with molecular barcodes. As for the original processing: A new computational method, built on a probabilistic model of VDJ rearrangement, was used to identify disease-linked TCR variants. The public reads were reprocessed in TCRdb via fastp at Q25 and MiXCR, keeping in-frame beta chains. One record per CDR3 amino acid sequence lists the most common genes and DNA. These V and J calls originate from TCRdb's pipeline instead of the authors' own analysis. The sample table records 750,000 to 850,000 distinct CDR3 sequences; 12% of these occur just once. Of the sample, approximately 0.46% is held by the ten largest clones. The CDR3 numbers 19 residues from cysteine through phenylalanine. The read is trimmed to its CDR3 DNA, 57 bases read in frame from base 1. The V end loses 11 bases and the J end loses 2 bases, and a stretch of 32 bases separates them. Sequences LGHDT (CDR1) and YNNKEL (CDR2) are obtained from the germline V gene (reference sequence).

This sequence uses TRBV3-1 and TRBJ2-3, and perhaps TRBD1 as D gene, on 6 matching bases. This receptor was identified in a male donor with ankylosing spondylitis. The sample comprised blood, either unsorted or a sorted T cell fraction (not recorded which). The CDR3 has the sequence CASSRKDTWGHAATDTQYF. The sequenced DNA: TGTGCCTCCAGCCGGAAAGACACTTGGGGACACGCAGCCACAGATACGCAGTATTTT.